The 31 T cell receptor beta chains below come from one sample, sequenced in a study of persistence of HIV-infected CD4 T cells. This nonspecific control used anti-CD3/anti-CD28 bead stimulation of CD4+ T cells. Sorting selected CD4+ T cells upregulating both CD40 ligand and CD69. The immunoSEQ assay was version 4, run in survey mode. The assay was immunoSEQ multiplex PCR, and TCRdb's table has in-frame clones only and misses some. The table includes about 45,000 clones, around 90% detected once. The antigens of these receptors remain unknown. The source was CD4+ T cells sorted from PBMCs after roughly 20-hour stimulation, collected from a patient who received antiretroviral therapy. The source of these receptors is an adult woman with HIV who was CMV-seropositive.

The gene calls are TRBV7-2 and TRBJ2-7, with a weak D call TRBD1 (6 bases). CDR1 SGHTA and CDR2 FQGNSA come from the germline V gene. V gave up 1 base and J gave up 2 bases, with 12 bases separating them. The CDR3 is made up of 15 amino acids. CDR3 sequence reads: CASSLDPGQTYEQYF. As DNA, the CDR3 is TGTGCCAGCAGCTTAGATCCGGGACAAACCTACGAGCAGTACTTC.

The CDR3 reads CASSWGGIKTDTQYF. The CDR3 DNA reads TGTGCCAGCAGTTGGGGCGGGATAAAAACAGATACGCAGTATTTT. This sequence joins TRBV6-2 or TRBV6-3 and TRBJ2-3, with a tentative D call TRBD2 (6 bases). In germline, CDR1 is MNHEY, CDR2 SVGEGT. The CDR3 length is 15 residues. Trimming removed 4 bases from V and 3 bases from J, with 14 bases in between.

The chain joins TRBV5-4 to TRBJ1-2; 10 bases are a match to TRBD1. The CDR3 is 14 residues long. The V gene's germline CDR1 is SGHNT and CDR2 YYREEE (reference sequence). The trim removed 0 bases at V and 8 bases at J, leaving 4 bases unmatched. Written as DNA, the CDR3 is TGTGCCAGCAGCTTGGAGGGGACAGGGGTCGGCTACACCTTC. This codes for CASSLEGTGVGYTF.

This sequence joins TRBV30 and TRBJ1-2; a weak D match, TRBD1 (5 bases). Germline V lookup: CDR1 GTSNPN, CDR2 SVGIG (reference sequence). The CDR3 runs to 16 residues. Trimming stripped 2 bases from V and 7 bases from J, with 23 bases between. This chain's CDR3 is CAWSWGGSQHLRGYTF. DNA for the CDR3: TGTGCCTGGAGTTGGGGGGGGAGCCAGCATCTGCGTGGCTACACCTTC.

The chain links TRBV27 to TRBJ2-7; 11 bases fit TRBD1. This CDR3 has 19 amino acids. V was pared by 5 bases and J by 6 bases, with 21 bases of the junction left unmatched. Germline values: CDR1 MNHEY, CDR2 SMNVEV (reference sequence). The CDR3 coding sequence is TGTGCCAGCAGTCCTTACCTAACTTACGGACAGGGGGCGCGGAGCGAGCAGTACTTC. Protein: CASSPYLTYGQGARSEQYF.

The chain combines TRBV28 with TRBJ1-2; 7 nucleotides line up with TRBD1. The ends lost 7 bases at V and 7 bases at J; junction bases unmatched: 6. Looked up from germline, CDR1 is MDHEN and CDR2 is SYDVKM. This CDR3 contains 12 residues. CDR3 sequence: CASTTGSLGYTF. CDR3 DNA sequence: TGTGCCAGCACGACAGGGTCCCTTGGCTACACCTTC.

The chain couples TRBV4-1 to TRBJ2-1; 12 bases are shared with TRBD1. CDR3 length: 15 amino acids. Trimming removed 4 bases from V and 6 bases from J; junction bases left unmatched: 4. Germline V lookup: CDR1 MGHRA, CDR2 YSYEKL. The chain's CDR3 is CASSPGTGGRNEQFF. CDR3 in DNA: TGCGCCAGCAGCCCAGGGACAGGGGGCCGCAATGAGCAGTTCTTC.

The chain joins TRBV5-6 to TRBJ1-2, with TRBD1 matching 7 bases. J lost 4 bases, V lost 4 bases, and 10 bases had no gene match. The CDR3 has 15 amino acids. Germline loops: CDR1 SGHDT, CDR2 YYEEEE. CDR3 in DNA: TGTGCCAGCAGCCCTAGGGGGCAGGGGGTCTATGGCTACACCTTC. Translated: CASSPRGQGVYGYTF. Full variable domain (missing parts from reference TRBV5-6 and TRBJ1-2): DAGVTQSPTHLIKTRGQQVTLRCSPKSGHDTVSWYQQALGQGPQFIFQYYEEEERQRGNFPDRFSGHQFPNYSSELNVNALLLGDSALYLCASSPRGQGVYGYTFGSGTRLTVV.

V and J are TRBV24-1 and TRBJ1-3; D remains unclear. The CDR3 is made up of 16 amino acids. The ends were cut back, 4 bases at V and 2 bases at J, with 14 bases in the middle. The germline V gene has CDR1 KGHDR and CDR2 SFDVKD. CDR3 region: CATSDPNKEAGNTIYF. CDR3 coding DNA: TGTGCCACCAGTGACCCAAACAAGGAGGCTGGAAACACCATATATTTT.

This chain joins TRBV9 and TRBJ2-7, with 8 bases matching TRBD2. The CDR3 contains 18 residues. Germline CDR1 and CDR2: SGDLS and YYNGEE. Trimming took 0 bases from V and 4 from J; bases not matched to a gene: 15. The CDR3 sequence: CASSVGTSWGSSAYEQYF. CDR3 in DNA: TGTGCCAGCAGCGTAGGGACTAGCTGGGGGTCCTCGGCATACGAGCAGTACTTC.

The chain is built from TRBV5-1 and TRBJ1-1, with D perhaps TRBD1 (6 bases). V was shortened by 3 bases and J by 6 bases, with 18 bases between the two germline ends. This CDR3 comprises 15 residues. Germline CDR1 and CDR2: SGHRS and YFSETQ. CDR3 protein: CASSSTQGTSAEAFF. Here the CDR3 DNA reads TGCGCCAGCAGCTCAACACAGGGTACCTCGGCTGAAGCTTTCTTT. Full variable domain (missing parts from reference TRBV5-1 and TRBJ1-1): KAGVTQTPRYLIKTRGQQVTLSCSPISGHRSVSWYQQTPGQGLQFLFEYFSETQRNKGNFPGRFSGRQFSNSRSEMNVSTLELGDSALYLCASSSTQGTSAEAFFGQGTRLTVV.

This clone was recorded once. CDR3 nucleotide sequence: TGCGCCAGCAGTCAACCGGGGCAGGGGGCTAACTATGGCTACACCTTC. Its translation is CASSQPGQGANYGYTF. The chain is built from TRBV23-1 and TRBJ1-2; 7 nucleotides agree with TRBD1. TRBV23-1 is flagged as an ORF with uncertain function. The V gene end was trimmed by 2 bases and the J gene end by 0 bases; junction bases not matched to a gene: 6. The length of the CDR3 is 16 residues.

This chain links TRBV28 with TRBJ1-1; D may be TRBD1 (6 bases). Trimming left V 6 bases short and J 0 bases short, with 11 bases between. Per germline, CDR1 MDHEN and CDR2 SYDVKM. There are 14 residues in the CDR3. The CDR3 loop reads CASSLGGMNTEAFF. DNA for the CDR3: TGTGCCAGCAGCCTAGGGGGGATGAACACTGAAGCTTTCTTT.

The CDR3 region is CASFLTPRAPYEQYF. CDR3 nucleotide sequence: TGTGCCAGCTTCTTAACCCCAAGGGCCCCCTACGAGCAGTACTTC. The chain joins TRBV2 to TRBJ2-7; D is ambiguous. V was cut by 8 bases and J by 2 bases, with 19 bases left in between. The CDR3 length is 15 residues. Germline loops: CDR1 SNHLY, CDR2 FYNNEI.

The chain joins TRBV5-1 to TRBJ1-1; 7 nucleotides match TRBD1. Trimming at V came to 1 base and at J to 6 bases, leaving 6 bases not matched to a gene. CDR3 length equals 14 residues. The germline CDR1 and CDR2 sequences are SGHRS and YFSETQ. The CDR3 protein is CASSLTQGSAEAFF. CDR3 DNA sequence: TGCGCCAGCAGCTTGACACAGGGGAGCGCTGAAGCTTTCTTT.

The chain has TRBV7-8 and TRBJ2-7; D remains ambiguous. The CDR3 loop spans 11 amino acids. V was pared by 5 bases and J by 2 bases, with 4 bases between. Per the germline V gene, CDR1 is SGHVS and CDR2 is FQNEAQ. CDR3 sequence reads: CASSGAYEQYF. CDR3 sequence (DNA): TGTGCCAGCAGCGGAGCCTACGAGCAGTACTTC.

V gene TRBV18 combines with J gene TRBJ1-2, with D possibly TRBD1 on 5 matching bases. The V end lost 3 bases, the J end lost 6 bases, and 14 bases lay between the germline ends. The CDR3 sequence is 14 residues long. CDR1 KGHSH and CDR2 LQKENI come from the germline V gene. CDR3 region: CASSPSGGLDGYTF. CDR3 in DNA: TGTGCCAGCTCACCGTCTGGGGGATTGGATGGCTACACCTTC.

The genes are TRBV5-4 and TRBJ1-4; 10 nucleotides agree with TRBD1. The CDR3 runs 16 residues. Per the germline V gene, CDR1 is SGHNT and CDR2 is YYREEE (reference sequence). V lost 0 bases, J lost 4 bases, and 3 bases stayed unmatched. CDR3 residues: CASSLGQGAGNEKLFF. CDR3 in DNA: TGTGCCAGCAGCTTGGGACAGGGGGCAGGTAATGAAAAACTGTTTTTT. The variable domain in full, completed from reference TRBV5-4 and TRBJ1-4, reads ETGVTQSPTHLIKTRGQQVTLRCSSQSGHNTVSWYQQALGQGPQFIFQYYREEENGRGNFPPRFSGLQFPNYSSELNVNALELDDSALYLCASSLGQGAGNEKLFFGSGTQLSVL.

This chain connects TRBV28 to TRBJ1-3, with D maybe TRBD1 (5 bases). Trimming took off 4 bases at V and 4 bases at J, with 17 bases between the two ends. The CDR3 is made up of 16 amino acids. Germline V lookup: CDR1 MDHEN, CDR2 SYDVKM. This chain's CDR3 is CASSSGSGTWGNTIYF. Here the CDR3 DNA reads TGTGCCAGCAGTTCAGGGTCAGGGACGTGGGGAAACACCATATATTTT.

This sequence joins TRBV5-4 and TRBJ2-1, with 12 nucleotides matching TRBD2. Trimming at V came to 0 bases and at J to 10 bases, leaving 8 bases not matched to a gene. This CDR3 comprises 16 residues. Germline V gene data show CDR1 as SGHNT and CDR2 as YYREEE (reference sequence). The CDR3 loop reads CASSLAGLAGSKEQFF. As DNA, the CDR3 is TGTGCCAGCAGCTTGGCCGGACTAGCGGGAAGTAAGGAGCAGTTCTTC.

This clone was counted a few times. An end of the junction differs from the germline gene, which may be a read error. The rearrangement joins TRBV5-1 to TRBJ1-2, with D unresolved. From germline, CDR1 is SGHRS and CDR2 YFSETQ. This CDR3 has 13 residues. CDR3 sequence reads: CASSLGDPLLVAF. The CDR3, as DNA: TGCGCCAGCAGCTTGGGAGACCCCCTATTAGTAGCCTTC.

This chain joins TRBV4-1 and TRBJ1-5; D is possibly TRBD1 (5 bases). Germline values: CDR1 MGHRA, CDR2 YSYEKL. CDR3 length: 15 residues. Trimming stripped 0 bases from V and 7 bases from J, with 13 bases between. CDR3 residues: CASSQDRGAGQPQHF. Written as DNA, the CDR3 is TGCGCCAGCAGCCAAGATAGAGGGGCAGGGCAGCCCCAGCATTTT.

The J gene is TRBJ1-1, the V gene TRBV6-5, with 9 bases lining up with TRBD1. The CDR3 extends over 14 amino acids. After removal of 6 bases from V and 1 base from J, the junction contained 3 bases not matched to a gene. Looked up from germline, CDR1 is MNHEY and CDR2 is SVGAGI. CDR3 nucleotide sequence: TGTGCCAGCAGCGACAGGGGGAGGAACACTGAAGCTTTCTTT. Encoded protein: CASSDRGRNTEAFF.

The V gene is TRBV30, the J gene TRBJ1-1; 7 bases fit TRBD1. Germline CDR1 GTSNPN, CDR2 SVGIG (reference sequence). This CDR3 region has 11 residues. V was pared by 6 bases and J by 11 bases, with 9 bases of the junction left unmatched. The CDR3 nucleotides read TGTGCCTGCTCAGGGGGAGTACGGGCTTTCTTT. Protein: CACSGGVRAFF.

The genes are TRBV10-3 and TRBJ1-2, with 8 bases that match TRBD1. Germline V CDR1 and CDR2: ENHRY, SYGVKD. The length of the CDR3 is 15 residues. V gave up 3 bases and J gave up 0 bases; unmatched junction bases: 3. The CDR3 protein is CAISEGQGPNYGYTF. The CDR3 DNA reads TGTGCCATCAGTGAAGGACAGGGACCTAACTATGGCTACACCTTC.

CDR3 bases: TGTGCCAGCTCGGGACAGGGTAATTATAGGAGCTCCTACAATGAGCAGTTCTTC. This gives the protein CASSGQGNYRSSYNEQFF. The chain employs TRBV18 and TRBJ2-1; TRBD1 agrees at 9 bases. The V gene end was trimmed by 6 bases and the J gene end by 0 bases; junction bases not matched to a gene: 12. Germline V gives CDR1 KGHSH, CDR2 LQKENI. This CDR3 is built from 18 residues.

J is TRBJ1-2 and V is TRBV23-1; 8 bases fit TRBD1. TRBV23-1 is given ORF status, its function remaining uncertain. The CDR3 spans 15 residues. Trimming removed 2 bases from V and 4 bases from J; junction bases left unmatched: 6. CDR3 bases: TGCGCCAGCAGTCAAAACCAGGGGGCCGGCTATGGCTACACCTTC. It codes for CASSQNQGAGYGYTF.

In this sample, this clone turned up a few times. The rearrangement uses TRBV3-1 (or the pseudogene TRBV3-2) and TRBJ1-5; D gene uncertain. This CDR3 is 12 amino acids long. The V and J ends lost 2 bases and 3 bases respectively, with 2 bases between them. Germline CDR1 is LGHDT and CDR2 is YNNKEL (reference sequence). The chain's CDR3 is CASSQINQPQHF. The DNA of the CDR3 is TGTGCCAGCAGCCAAATCAATCAGCCCCAGCATTTT.

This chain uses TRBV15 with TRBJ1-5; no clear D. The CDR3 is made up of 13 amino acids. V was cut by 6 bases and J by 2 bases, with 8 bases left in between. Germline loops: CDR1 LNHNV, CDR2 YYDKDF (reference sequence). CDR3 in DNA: TGTGCCACCAGTTTTTACGGCAATCAGCCCCAGCATTTT. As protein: CATSFYGNQPQHF.

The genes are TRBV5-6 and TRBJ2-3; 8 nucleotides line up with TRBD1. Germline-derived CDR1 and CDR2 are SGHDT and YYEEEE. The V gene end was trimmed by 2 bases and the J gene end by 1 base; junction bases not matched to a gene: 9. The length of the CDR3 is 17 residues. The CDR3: CASSLRTGWGGTDTQYF. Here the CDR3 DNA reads TGTGCCAGCAGCTTACGGACAGGGTGGGGAGGCACAGATACGCAGTATTTT.

DNA of the CDR3: TGTGCCACCGCAGCACGGGACAGGGAGGGCAATCAGCCCCAGCATTTT. Protein: CATAARDREGNQPQHF. The J gene is TRBJ1-5, the V gene TRBV10-3; TRBD1 agrees at 9 bases. The J segment lost 2 bases and the V segment lost 10 bases, leaving 12 bases of the junction unmatched. The CDR3 totals 16 residues. From germline, CDR1 is ENHRY and CDR2 SYGVKD.